This is a list of T cell receptor beta chains from one sample in a study of blood T cells in healthy people across ages. TCRdb recomputed calls from the 5' RACE reads with MiXCR, one row per CDR3 protein. Found here are roughly 680,000 distinct CDR3 sequences, about 52% of them singletons; the top ten hold about 32%. Sequenced sample: blood. These receptors were taken from a woman aged 55-75 years in good health. CDR3s include the opening cysteine and the closing phenylalanine or tryptophan. The D gene is left open where the match is weak. Size is omitted from some rows. Given values are once, few, many or a class for expanded clones.

TRBV5-1	NA	NA	14	TRBJ2-5	CASSLGGCGETQYF	TGCGCCAGCAGCTTGGGGGGGTGCGGAGAGACCCAGTACTTC
TRBV5-1	NA	TRBD2	15	TRBJ2-2	CASSLTSVNTGELFF	TGCGCCAGCAGCTTGACTAGCGTGAACACCGGGGAGCTGTTTTTT
TRBV3-1	NA	NA	12	TRBJ2-5	CATGRGKETQYF	TGTGCCACGGGACGCGGAAAAGAGACCCAGTACTTC
TRBV29-1	NA	NA	13	TRBJ1-4	CSGAKSTNEKLFF	TGCAGCGGGGCAAAATCAACTAATGAAAAACTGTTTTTT
TRBV7-2	NA	NA	14	TRBJ2-4	CASSPRLAKNIQYF	TGTGCCAGCAGCCCCAGACTAGCCAAAAACATTCAGTACTTC
TRBV18	few	NA	13	TRBJ2-1	CASSPPARGEQFF	TGTGCCAGCTCACCACCGGCGCGGGGCGAGCAGTTCTTC
TRBV29-1	few	TRBD2	13	TRBJ2-1	CSVDEGGANEQFF	TGCAGCGTTGACGAGGGAGGGGCGAATGAGCAGTTCTTC
TRBV10-3	NA	TRBD2	15	TRBJ2-7	CAISEGTSGNYEQYF	TGTGCCATCAGTGAAGGGACTAGCGGGAACTACGAGCAGTACTTC
TRBV20-1	NA	TRBD2	19	TRBJ2-3	CSARLRRASGIPTTDTQYF	TGCAGTGCTAGGCTTAGACGGGCAAGCGGGATCCCAACCACAGATACGCAGTATTTT
TRBV6-6	once	NA	17	TRBJ2-3	CASSLYTPGVNTDTQYF	TGTGCCAGCAGTTTATATACCCCGGGAGTCAACACAGATACGCAGTATTTT
TRBV12-3/TRBV12-4	few	TRBD1	15	TRBJ1-6	CASSTRTGSNSPLHF	TGTGCCAGCAGCACAAGGACAGGCAGTAATTCACCCCTCCACTTT
TRBV13	NA	TRBD1	15	TRBJ2-7	CASSSGQEDEDEQYF	TGTGCCAGCAGCTCCGGACAGGAGGACGAGGACGAGCAGTACTTC
TRBV20-1	NA	NA	14	TRBJ2-7	CSARKAGSVDEQYF	TGCAGTGCTAGGAAGGCAGGGAGTGTGGACGAGCAGTACTTC
TRBV25-1	NA	TRBD1	15	TRBJ2-5	CASSEPTGDRYEQYF	TGTGCCAGCAGTGAACCGACAGGGGATCGCTACGAACAGTACTTC
TRBV29-1	NA	NA	12	TRBJ1-1	CSGRKVDTEAFF	TGCAGCGGAAGAAAGGTGGACACTGAAGCTTTCTTT
TRBV5-1	NA	TRBD2	15	TRBJ2-1	CASSLPPASGNEQFF	TGCGCCAGCAGCTTGCCTCCTGCTAGCGGCAATGAGCAGTTCTTC
TRBV3-1	NA	NA	14	TRBJ1-1	CASSLGPGGTEAFF	TGTGCCAGCAGCCTAGGACCTGGGGGGACTGAAGCTTTCTTT
TRBV7-2	NA	NA	17	TRBJ2-7	CASSLEGGGPNYYEQYF	TGTGCCAGCAGCTTAGAGGGGGGAGGGCCCAACTACTACGAGCAGTACTTC
TRBV6-2/TRBV6-3	NA	NA	21	TRBJ2-7	CASSYGPDWTVEITAGYEQYF	TGTGCCAGCAGTTACGGCCCCGACTGGACAGTCGAAATAACCGCCGGCTACGAGCAGTACTTC
TRBV21-1	NA	NA	14	TRBJ2-7	CASSKVQYVYEQSF	TGTGCCAGCAGCAAAGTACAGTACGTCTACGAGCAGTCCTTC